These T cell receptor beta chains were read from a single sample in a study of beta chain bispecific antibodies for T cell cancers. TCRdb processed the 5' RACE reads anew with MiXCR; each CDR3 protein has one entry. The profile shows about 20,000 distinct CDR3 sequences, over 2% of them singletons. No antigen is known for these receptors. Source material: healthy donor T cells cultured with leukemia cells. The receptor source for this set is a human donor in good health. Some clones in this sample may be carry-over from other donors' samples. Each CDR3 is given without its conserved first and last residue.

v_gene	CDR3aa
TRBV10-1	ASSESRPGQTGELF
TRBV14	ASSHVLYSYEQY
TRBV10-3	AISTTGSILAKNIQY
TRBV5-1	ASSTGPGLALDTQY
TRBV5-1	ASSPFGQGMSEQY
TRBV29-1	SVEHGYEQF
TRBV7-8	ASSPSGLGYEQY
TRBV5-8	ASSFSGGTREQY
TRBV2	ASSHTGVLANSPLH
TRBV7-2	ASSLGPTSYGELF
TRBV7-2	ASSLWRRANQPQH
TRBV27	ASSLRGTEYYEQY
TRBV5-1	ASSLVPGSYEQY